This is a list of T cell receptor beta chains from one sample in a study of shared clonotypes between healthy human individuals. Only in-frame clones appear in the TCRdb table, and some are missing; sequencing was by immunoSEQ multiplex PCR. Of 450,000 to 500,000 clones listed, approximately 78% are singletons. Material: PBMCs. These receptors all come from a woman aged 40 to 50 in good health. Some clones in this sample may be carry-over from other donors' samples. Both conserved end residues are part of each CDR3. D genes are given only for firm matches.

d_gene: .
v_gene: TRBV10-1
j_gene: TRBJ1-3
CDR3aa: CASSTGTLSSGNTIYF

d_gene: .
v_gene: TRBV14
j_gene: TRBJ1-2
CDR3aa: CASSEIGGNYGYTF

d_gene: .
v_gene: TRBV7-9
j_gene: TRBJ1-2
CDR3aa: CASSPRLGREGNYGYTF

d_gene: TRBD1
v_gene: TRBV18
j_gene: TRBJ1-4
CDR3aa: CASSPPGQGNEKLFF

d_gene: .
v_gene: TRBV5-1
j_gene: TRBJ2-7
CDR3aa: CASSLDGTYSYEQYF

d_gene: TRBD2
v_gene: TRBV28
j_gene: TRBJ2-1
CDR3aa: CASSLWTSDGEQFF

d_gene: .
v_gene: TRBV9
j_gene: TRBJ2-3
CDR3aa: CASSVAASDTQYF

d_gene: TRBD1
v_gene: TRBV28
j_gene: TRBJ2-7
CDR3aa: CASRGPGQGYEQYF

d_gene: TRBD1
v_gene: TRBV19
j_gene: TRBJ1-4
CDR3aa: CASSIGTGAEKLFF

d_gene: TRBD2
v_gene: TRBV2
j_gene: TRBJ2-5
CDR3aa: CASSYSPGLAGAQYF

d_gene: .
v_gene: TRBV9
j_gene: TRBJ2-5
CDR3aa: CASSDGVADPKETQYF

d_gene: .
v_gene: TRBV4-1
j_gene: TRBJ2-1
CDR3aa: CASSQAGYLYNEQFF

d_gene: .
v_gene: TRBV27
j_gene: .
CDR3aa: CASSLGRVGDGEQYF

d_gene: TRBD2
v_gene: TRBV30
j_gene: TRBJ2-1
CDR3aa: CAWSSGTSEGDEQFF

d_gene: .
v_gene: TRBV7-6
j_gene: TRBJ2-5
CDR3aa: CASSSAATVGLETQYF

d_gene: .
v_gene: TRBV15
j_gene: TRBJ2-5
CDR3aa: CATSRVPGQETQYF

d_gene: TRBD1
v_gene: TRBV6-5
j_gene: TRBJ2-4
CDR3aa: CASRATGVGGNIQYF

d_gene: .
v_gene: TRBV7-2
j_gene: TRBJ2-6
CDR3aa: CASSLKWDSSSGANVLTF

d_gene: .
v_gene: TRBV7-3
j_gene: TRBJ2-1
CDR3aa: CASSFPGESEQFF

d_gene: .
v_gene: TRBV11-2
j_gene: TRBJ2-7
CDR3aa: CASSGPNRIFYEQYF

d_gene: TRBD1
v_gene: TRBV6-1
j_gene: TRBJ2-1
CDR3aa: CASSEVGQALGNEQFF

d_gene: .
v_gene: TRBV5-1
j_gene: TRBJ1-3
CDR3aa: CASSLESGPSSGNTIYF

d_gene: TRBD2
v_gene: TRBV28
j_gene: TRBJ2-6
CDR3aa: CASSSGLAGGAGANVLTF

d_gene: .
v_gene: TRBV15
j_gene: TRBJ2-7
CDR3aa: CATSRELQASYEQYF

d_gene: .
v_gene: TRBV7-2
j_gene: TRBJ2-2
CDR3aa: CASSPGWDTGELFF

d_gene: .
v_gene: TRBV27
j_gene: TRBJ2-1
CDR3aa: CASSLRGTILDEQFF

d_gene: TRBD2
v_gene: TRBV4-2
j_gene: TRBJ2-1
CDR3aa: CASSQRVAGDHEQFF

d_gene: .
v_gene: TRBV9
j_gene: TRBJ1-1
CDR3aa: CASSVSGLGHTNTEAFF

d_gene: .
v_gene: TRBV18
j_gene: TRBJ1-6
CDR3aa: CASSPQGSDSPLHF

d_gene: .
v_gene: TRBV28
j_gene: TRBJ2-7
CDR3aa: CASSPPRPGLYEQYF

d_gene: .
v_gene: TRBV6-6
j_gene: TRBJ1-5
CDR3aa: CASSYEDQPQHF

d_gene: TRBD2
v_gene: TRBV28
j_gene: TRBJ2-1
CDR3aa: CASYHGWLAGGSGNEQFF

d_gene: .
v_gene: TRBV9
j_gene: TRBJ2-7
CDR3aa: CASSPRGVGEQYF

d_gene: .
v_gene: TRBV18
j_gene: TRBJ1-1
CDR3aa: CASSPLRGEAFF

d_gene: TRBD1
v_gene: TRBV5-1
j_gene: TRBJ2-7
CDR3aa: CASSIESGQGSYEQYF

d_gene: .
v_gene: TRBV28
j_gene: TRBJ2-7
CDR3aa: CASSLISTYEQYF

d_gene: .
v_gene: TRBV7-8
j_gene: TRBJ2-7
CDR3aa: CASSSRGSWGEQYF

d_gene: .
v_gene: TRBV18
j_gene: TRBJ2-1
CDR3aa: CASSGDGYNEQFF

d_gene: TRBD1
v_gene: TRBV9
j_gene: TRBJ2-6
CDR3aa: CASSAGGAGANVLTF

d_gene: TRBD1
v_gene: TRBV30
j_gene: TRBJ2-5
CDR3aa: CAWTGGTETQYF

d_gene: .
v_gene: TRBV25-1
j_gene: TRBJ2-1
CDR3aa: CASSVGGRVDEQFF

d_gene: TRBD2
v_gene: TRBV13
j_gene: TRBJ2-7
CDR3aa: CASSARKTSGRMLGYEQYF

d_gene: .
v_gene: TRBV7-8
j_gene: TRBJ1-4
CDR3aa: CASSTSKNRVSGEKLFF

d_gene: TRBD1
v_gene: TRBV2
j_gene: TRBJ1-2
CDR3aa: CASSEFVTGGLGGYTF

d_gene: .
v_gene: TRBV4-3
j_gene: TRBJ2-3
CDR3aa: CASSQDKLGGTDTQYF

d_gene: .
v_gene: TRBV20-1
j_gene: TRBJ2-7
CDR3aa: CSVPQATEQYF

d_gene: .
v_gene: TRBV4-1
j_gene: TRBJ1-2
CDR3aa: CVSSHGNRLTYGYTF

d_gene: .
v_gene: TRBV6-5
j_gene: TRBJ2-3
CDR3aa: CASSSSTDTQYF

d_gene: TRBD1
v_gene: TRBV11-3
j_gene: TRBJ2-2
CDR3aa: CASSLGGQGSGELFF

d_gene: .
v_gene: TRBV6-6
j_gene: TRBJ1-1
CDR3aa: CASSYDWGRGDTEAFF

d_gene: .
v_gene: TRBV29-1
j_gene: TRBJ2-1
CDR3aa: CSVTDRMNNEQFF

d_gene: TRBD2
v_gene: TRBV7-2
j_gene: TRBJ2-7
CDR3aa: CASSEGLAYYEQYF

d_gene: .
v_gene: TRBV25-1
j_gene: TRBJ1-6
CDR3aa: CASRQSTEFSPLHF

d_gene: .
v_gene: TRBV28
j_gene: TRBJ2-1
CDR3aa: CASRSWDEQFF

d_gene: .
v_gene: TRBV14
j_gene: TRBJ2-5
CDR3aa: CASSQGYRTVAGPGKETQYF

d_gene: .
v_gene: TRBV4-2
j_gene: TRBJ1-5
CDR3aa: CASSQVRVNSNQPQHF

d_gene: .
v_gene: TRBV4-3
j_gene: TRBJ2-5
CDR3aa: CASSQGSGPQETQYF

d_gene: TRBD1
v_gene: TRBV28
j_gene: TRBJ1-2
CDR3aa: CASRTGGQGTYGYTF

d_gene: TRBD1
v_gene: TRBV9
j_gene: TRBJ2-5
CDR3aa: CASSRGWDSSQETQYF

d_gene: .
v_gene: TRBV11-2
j_gene: TRBJ2-7
CDR3aa: CASSTPSNPYEQYF